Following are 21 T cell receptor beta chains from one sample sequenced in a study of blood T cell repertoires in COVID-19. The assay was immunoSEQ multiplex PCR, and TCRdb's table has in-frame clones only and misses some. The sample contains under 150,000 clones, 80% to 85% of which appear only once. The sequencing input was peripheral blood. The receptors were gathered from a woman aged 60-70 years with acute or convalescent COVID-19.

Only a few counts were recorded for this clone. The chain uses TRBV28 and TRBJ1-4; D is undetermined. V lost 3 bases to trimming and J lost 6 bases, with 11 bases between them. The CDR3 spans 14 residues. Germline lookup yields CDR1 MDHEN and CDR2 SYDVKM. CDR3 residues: CASSFERLDEKLFF. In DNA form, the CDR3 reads TGTGCCAGCAGTTTTGAGAGGTTAGATGAAAAACTGTTTTTT.

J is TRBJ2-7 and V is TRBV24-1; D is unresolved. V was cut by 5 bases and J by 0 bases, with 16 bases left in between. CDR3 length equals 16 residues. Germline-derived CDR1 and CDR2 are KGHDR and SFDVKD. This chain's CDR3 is CATSGGSGLSSYEQYF. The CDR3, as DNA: TGTGCCACCAGTGGAGGATCCGGCCTCAGCTCCTACGAGCAGTACTTC.

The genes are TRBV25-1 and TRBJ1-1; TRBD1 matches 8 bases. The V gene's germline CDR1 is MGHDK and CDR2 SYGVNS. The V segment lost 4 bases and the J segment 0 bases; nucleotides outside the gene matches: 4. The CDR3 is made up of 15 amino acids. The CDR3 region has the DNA TGTGCCAGCAGTGCTGCACAGGGGGTGAACACTGAAGCTTTCTTT. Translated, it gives CASSAAQGVNTEAFF.

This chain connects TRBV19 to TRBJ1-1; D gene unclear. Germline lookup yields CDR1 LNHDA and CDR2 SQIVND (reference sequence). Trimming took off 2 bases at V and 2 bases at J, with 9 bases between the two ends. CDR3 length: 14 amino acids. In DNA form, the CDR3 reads TGTGCCAGTAGTATATTATCGGTTAACACTGAAGCTTTCTTT. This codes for CASSILSVNTEAFF.

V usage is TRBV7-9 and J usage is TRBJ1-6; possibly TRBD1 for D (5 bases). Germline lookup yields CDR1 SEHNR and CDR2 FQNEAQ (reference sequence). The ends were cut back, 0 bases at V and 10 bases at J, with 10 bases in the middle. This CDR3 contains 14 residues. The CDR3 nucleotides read TGTGCCAGCAGCTTAGCCGGGGGGAGATCACCCCTCCACTTT. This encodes CASSLAGGRSPLHF. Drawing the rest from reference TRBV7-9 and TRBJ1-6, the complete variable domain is DTGVSQNPRHKITKRGQNVTFRCDPISEHNRLYWYRQTLGQGPEFLTYFQNEAQLEKSRLLSDRFSAERPKGSFSTLEIQRTEQGDSAMYLCASSLAGGRSPLHFGNGTRLTVT.

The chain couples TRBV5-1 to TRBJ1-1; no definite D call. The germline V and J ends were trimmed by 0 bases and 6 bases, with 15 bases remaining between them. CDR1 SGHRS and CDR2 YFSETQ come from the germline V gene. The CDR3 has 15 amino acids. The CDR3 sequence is CASSLVGRTEAEAFF. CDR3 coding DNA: TGCGCCAGCAGCTTGGTAGGCAGAACGGAGGCTGAAGCTTTCTTT.

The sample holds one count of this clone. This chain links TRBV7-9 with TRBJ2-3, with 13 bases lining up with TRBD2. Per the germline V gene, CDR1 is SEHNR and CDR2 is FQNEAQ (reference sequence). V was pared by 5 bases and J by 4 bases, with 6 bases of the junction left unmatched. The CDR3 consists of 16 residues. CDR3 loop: CASSPGLAGSSDTQYF. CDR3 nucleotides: TGTGCCAGCAGCCCGGGACTAGCGGGAAGTTCAGATACGCAGTATTTT.

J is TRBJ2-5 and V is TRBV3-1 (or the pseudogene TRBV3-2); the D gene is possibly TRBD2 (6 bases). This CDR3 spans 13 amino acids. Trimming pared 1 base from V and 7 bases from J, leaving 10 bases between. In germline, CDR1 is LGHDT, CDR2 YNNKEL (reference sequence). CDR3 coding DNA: TGTGCCAGCAGCCAAGTGGGGGGAGGGACCCAGTACTTC. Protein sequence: CASSQVGGGTQYF.

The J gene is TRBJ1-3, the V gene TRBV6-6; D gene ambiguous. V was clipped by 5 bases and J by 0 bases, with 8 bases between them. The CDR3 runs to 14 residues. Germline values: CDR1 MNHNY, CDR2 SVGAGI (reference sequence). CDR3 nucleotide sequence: TGTGCCAGCAGTCCCCCAGGCTCTGGAAACACCATATATTTT. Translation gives CASSPPGSGNTIYF.

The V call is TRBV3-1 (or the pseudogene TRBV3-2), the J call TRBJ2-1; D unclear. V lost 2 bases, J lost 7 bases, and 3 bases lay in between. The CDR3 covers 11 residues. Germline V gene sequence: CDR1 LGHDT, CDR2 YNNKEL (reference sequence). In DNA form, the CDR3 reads TGTGCCAGCAGCCAACAGAATGAGCAGTTCTTC. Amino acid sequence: CASSQQNEQFF.

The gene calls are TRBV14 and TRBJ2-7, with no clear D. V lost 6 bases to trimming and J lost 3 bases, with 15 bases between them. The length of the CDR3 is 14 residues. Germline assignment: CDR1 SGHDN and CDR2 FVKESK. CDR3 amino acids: CASRRRVTDYEQYF. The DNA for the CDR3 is TGTGCCAGCAGAAGAAGAGTAACCGACTACGAGCAGTACTTC.

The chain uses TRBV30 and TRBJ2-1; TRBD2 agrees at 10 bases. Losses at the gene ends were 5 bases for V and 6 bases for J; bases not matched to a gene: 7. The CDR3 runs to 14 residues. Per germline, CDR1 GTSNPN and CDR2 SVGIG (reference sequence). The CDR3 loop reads CAWRLAGGSNEQFF. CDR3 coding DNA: TGTGCCTGGCGCTTAGCGGGAGGTAGCAATGAGCAGTTCTTC.

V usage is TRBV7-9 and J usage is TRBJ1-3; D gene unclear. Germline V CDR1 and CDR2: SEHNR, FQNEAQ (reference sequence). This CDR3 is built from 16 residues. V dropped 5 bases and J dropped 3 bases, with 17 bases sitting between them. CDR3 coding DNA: TGTGCCAGCAGCCCCCCGGGGTACCGGGGTGGAAACACCATATATTTT. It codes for CASSPPGYRGGNTIYF.

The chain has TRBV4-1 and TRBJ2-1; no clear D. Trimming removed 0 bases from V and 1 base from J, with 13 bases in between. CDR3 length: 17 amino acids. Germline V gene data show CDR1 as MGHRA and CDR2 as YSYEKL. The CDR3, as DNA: TGCGCCAGCAGCCAAGACCGCGGTTCCCTATCCTACAATGAGCAGTTCTTC. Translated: CASSQDRGSLSYNEQFF.

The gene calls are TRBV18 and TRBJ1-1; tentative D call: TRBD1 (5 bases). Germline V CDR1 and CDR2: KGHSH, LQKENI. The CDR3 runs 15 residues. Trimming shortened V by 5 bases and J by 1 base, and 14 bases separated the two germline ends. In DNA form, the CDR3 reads TGTGCCAGCTCAACCTCTCGACAGCCGAACACTGAAGCTTTCTTT. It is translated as CASSTSRQPNTEAFF.

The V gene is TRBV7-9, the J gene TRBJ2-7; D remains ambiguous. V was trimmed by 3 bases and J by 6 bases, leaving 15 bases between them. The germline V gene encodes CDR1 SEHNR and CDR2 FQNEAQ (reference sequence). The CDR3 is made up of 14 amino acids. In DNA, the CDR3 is TGTGCCAGCAGCTTCGAGACTCCTGTCGGCGAGCAGTACTTC. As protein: CASSFETPVGEQYF.

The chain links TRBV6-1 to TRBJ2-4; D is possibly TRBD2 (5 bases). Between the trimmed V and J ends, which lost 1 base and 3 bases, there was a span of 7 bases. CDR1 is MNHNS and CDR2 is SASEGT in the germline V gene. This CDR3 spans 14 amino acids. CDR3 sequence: CASSEGGSKNIQYF. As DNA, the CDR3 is TGTGCCAGCAGTGAAGGTGGGAGCAAAAACATTCAGTACTTC.

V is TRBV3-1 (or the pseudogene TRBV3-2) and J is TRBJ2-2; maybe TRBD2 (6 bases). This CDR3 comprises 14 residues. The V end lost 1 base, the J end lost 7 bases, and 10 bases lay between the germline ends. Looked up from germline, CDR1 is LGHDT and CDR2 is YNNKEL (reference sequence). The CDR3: CASSQVGGGGELFF. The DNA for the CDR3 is TGTGCCAGCAGCCAAGTGGGGGGAGGCGGGGAGCTGTTTTTT.

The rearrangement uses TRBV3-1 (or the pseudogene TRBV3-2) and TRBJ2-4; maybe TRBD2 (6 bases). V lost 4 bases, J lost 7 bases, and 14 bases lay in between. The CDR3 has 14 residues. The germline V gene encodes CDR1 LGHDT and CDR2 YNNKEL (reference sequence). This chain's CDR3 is CASSPSPRGNIQYF. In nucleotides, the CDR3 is TGTGCCAGCAGCCCGAGTCCTCGGGGGAACATTCAGTACTTC.

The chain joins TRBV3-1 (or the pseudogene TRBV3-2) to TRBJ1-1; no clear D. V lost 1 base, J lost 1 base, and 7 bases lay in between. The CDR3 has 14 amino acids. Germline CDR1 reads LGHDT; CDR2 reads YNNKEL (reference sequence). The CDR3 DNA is TGTGCCAGCAGCCAAGTTGCAGGGAACACTGAAGCTTTCTTT. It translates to CASSQVAGNTEAFF.

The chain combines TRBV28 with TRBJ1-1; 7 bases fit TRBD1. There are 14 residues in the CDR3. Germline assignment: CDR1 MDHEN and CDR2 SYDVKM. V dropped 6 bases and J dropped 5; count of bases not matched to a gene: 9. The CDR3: CASSPGGWGTEAFF. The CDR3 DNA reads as TGTGCCAGCAGCCCAGGGGGTTGGGGGACTGAAGCTTTCTTT.